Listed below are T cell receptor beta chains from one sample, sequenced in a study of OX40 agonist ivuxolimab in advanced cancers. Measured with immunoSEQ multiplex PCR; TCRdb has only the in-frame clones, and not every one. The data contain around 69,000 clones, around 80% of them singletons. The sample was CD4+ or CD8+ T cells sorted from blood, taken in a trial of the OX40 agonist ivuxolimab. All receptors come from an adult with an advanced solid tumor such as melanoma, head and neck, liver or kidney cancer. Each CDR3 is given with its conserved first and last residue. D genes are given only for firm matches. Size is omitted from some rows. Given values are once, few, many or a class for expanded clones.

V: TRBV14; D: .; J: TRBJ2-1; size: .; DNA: TGTGCCAGCAGCCAAGCCGGGACATCTGGTCCTGAGCGTGGGTTCTTC; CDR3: CASSQAGTSGPERGFF
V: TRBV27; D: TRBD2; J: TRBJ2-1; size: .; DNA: TGTGCCAGCAGTTTACAGCGGGAGGGATACAATGAGCAGTTCTTC; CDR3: CASSLQREGYNEQFF
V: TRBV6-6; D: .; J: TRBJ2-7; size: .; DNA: TGTGCCAGCAGTTACGTGCGGGAAGAGCAGTACTTC; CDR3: CASSYVREEQYF
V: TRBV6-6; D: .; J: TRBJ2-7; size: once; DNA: TGTGCCAGCAGCCCGGGTTACGATCCCGAGCAGTACTTC; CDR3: CASSPGYDPEQYF
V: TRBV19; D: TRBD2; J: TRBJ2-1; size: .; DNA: TGTGCCAGTAGTATTGGAGGACTAGCGGACAATGAGCAGTTCTTC; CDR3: CASSIGGLADNEQFF
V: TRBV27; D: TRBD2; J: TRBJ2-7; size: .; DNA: TGTGCCAGCAGTCCCCACCCTAGCGGTTCCTACGAGCAGTACTTC; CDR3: CASSPHPSGSYEQYF
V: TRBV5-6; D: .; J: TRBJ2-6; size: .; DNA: TGTGCCAGCAGCTTCTTCAACTCTGGGGCCAACGTCCTGACTTTC; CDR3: CASSFFNSGANVLTF
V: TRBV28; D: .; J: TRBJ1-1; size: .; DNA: TGTGCCAGCGCTAGAGGGCTTGAAGCTTTCTTT; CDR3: CASARGLEAFF
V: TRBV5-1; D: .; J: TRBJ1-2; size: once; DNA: TGCGCCAGCAGCCGTACAGGAGACTATGGCTACACCTTC; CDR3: CASSRTGDYGYTF
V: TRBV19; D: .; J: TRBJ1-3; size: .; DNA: TGTGCCAGTCGGCGACCTGGGGACACTCACTCTGGAAACACCATATATTTT; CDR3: CASRRPGDTHSGNTIYF
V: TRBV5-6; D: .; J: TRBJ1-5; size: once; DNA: TGTGCCAGCAGCTCGACGGTCTATAGCAATCAGCCCCAGCATTTT; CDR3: CASSSTVYSNQPQHF
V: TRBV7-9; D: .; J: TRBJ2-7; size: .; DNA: TGTGCCAGCAGCTACAGCCCGGGCTACGAGCAGTACTTC; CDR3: CASSYSPGYEQYF
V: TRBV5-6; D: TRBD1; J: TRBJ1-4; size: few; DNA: TGTGCCAGCAGCGAGTACGGGACAGCAACTAATGAAAAACTGTTTTTT; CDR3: CASSEYGTATNEKLFF
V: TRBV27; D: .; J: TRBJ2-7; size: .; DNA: TGTGCCAGCAGTCCTCCTGGTCTACCTTACGAGCAGTACTTC; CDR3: CASSPPGLPYEQYF
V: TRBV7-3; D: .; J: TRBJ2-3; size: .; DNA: TGTGCCAGCAGCAATAGCGAGAGCACAGATACGCAGTATTTT; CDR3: CASSNSESTDTQYF
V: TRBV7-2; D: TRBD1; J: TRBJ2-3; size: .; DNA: TGTGCCAGCACCCCCCAGGGGGCAACAGATACGCAGTATTTT; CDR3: CASTPQGATDTQYF
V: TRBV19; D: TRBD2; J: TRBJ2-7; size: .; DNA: TGTGCCAGTAGTCTGACTAGCGGGAGCTACGAGCAGTACTTC; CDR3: CASSLTSGSYEQYF
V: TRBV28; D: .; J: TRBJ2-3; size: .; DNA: TGTGCCAGCAGTTACTACAGGGATCCAGATACGCAGTATTTT; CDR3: CASSYYRDPDTQYF
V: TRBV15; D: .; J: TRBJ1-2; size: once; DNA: TGTGCCACCAGCCTGGAACAGACACTGAACTATGGCTACACCTTC; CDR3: CATSLEQTLNYGYTF
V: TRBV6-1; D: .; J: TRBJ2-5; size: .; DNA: TGTGCCAGCAGTGAAGTATCGGAGACCCAGTACTTC; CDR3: CASSEVSETQYF
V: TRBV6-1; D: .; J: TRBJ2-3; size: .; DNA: TGTGCCAGCAGTGGGGGTTCCCAGAGCACAGATACGCAGTATTTT; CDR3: CASSGGSQSTDTQYF
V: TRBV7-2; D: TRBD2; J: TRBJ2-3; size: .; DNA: TGTGCCAGCAGCTCCGCCCCTAGCGGGAGGGCTACAGATACGCAGTATTTT; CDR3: CASSSAPSGRATDTQYF
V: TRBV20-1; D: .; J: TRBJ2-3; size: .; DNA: TGCAGTGTCTCCACAGATACGCAGTATTTT; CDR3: CSVSTDTQYF
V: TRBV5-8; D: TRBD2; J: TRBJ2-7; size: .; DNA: TGTGCCAGCACCACAAGAGGGACTACTTCCTACGAGCAGTACTTC; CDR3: CASTTRGTTSYEQYF
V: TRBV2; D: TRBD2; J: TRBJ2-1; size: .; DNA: TGTGCCAGCGGCCCTAGCGGGAGAACCTACAATGAGCAGTTCTTC; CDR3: CASGPSGRTYNEQFF
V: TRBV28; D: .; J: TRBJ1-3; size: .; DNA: TGTGCCAGCAGTTGGGGGTTCAGCATCGGGTCTGGAAACACCATATATTTT; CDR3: CASSWGFSIGSGNTIYF